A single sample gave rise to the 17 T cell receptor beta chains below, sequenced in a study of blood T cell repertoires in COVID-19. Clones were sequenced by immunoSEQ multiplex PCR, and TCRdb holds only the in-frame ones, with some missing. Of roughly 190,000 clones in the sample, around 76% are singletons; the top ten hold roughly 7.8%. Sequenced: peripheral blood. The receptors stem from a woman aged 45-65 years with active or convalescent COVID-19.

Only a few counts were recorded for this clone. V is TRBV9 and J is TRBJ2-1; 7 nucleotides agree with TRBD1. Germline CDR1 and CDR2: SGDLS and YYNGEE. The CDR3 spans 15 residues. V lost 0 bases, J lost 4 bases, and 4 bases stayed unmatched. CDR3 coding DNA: TGTGCCAGCAGCGTAGGATACAGGGGATACAATGAGCAGTTCTTC. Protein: CASSVGYRGYNEQFF.

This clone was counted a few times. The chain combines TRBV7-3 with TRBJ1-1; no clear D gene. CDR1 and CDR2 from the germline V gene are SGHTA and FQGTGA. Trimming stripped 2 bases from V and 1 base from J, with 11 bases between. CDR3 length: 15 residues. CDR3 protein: CASSLRLAENTEAFF. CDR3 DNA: TGTGCCAGCAGCTTACGTTTGGCGGAGAACACTGAAGCTTTCTTT. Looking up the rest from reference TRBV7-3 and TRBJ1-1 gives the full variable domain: GAGVSQTPSNKVTEKGKYVELRCDPISGHTALYWYRQSLGQGPEFLIYFQGTGAADDSGLPNDRFFAVRPEGSVSTLKIQRTERGDSAVYLCASSLRLAENTEAFFGQGTRLTVV.

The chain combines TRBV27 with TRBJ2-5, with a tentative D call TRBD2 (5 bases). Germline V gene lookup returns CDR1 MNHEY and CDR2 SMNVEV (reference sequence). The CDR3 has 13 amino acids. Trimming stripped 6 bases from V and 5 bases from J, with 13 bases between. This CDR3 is CASSRTRMETQYF. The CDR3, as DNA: TGTGCCAGCAGCAGGACTCGCATGGAGACCCAGTACTTC.

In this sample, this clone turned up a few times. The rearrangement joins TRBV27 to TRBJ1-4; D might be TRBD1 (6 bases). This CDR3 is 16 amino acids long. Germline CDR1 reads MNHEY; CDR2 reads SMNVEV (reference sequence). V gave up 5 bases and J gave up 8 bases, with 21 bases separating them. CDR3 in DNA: TGTGCCAGCAGTCGCATCCCGGGACAAAAATGGGAAAAACTGTTTTTT. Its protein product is CASSRIPGQKWEKLFF.

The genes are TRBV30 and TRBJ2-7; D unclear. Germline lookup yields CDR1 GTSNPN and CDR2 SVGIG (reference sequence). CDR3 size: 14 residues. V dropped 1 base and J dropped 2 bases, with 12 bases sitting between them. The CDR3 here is CAWSGHFPTYEQYF. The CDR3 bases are TGTGCCTGGAGTGGTCACTTTCCTACCTACGAGCAGTACTTC.

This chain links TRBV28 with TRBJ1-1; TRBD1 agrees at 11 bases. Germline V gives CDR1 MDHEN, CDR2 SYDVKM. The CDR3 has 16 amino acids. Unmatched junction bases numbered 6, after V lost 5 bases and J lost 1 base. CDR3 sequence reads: CASSPRGTGGNTEAFF. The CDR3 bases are TGTGCCAGCAGTCCCCGTGGGACAGGGGGGAACACTGAAGCTTTCTTT.

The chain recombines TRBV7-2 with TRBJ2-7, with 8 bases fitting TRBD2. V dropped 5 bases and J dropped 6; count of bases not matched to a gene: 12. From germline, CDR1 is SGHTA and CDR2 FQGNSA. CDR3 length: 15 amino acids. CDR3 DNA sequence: TGTGCCAGCAGCCCAAGCTGGGGGCGGGGGGTCGAGCAGTACTTC. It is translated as CASSPSWGRGVEQYF.

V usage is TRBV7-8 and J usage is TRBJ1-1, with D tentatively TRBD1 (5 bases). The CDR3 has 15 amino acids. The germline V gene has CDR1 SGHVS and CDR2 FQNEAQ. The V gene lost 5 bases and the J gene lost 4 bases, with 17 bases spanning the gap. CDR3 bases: TGTGCCAGCAGCGTAATCAGGGTCGGGAGCACTGAAGCTTTCTTT. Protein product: CASSVIRVGSTEAFF.

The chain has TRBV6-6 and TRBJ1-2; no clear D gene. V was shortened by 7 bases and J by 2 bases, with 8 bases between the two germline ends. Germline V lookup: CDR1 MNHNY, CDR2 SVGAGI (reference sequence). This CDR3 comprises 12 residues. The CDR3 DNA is TGTGCCAGCAATGGAGTAAACTATGGCTACACCTTC. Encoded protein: CASNGVNYGYTF.

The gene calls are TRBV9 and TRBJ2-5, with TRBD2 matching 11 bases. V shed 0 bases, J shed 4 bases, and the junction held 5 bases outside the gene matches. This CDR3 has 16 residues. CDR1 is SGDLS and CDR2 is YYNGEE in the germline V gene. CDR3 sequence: CASSVVAGGSRETQYF. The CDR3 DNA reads TGTGCCAGCAGCGTAGTAGCGGGGGGGAGTCGAGAGACCCAGTACTTC.

For the CDR3, the DNA is TGCGCCAGCGTTACGGACATACGCACAGATACGCAGTATTTT. Translated, it gives CASVTDIRTDTQYF. V and J are TRBV5-1 and TRBJ2-3, with D possibly matching TRBD1 (5 bases). Between the trimmed V and J ends, which lost 7 bases and 1 base, there was a span of 13 bases. The CDR3 is 14 amino acids. The germline gives CDR1 SGHRS, CDR2 YFSETQ.

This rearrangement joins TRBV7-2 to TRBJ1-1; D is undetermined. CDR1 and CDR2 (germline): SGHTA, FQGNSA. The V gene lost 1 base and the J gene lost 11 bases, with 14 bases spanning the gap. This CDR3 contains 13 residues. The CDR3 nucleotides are TGTGCCAGCAGCTTAGTAGCCGATTCTCCGGCTTTCTTT. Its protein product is CASSLVADSPAFF. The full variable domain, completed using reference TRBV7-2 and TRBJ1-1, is GAGVSQSPSNKVTEKGKDVELRCDPISGHTALYWYRQSLGQGLEFLIYFQGNSAPDKSGLPSDRFSAERTGGSVSTLTIQRTQQEDSAVYLCASSLVADSPAFFGQGTRLTVV.

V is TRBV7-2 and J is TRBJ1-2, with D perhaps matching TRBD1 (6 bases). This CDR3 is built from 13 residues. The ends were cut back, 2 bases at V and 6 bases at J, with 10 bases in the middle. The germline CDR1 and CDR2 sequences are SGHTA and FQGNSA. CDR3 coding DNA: TGTGCCAGCAGCTTATCGGGGGGCAATGGCTACACCTTC. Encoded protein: CASSLSGGNGYTF.

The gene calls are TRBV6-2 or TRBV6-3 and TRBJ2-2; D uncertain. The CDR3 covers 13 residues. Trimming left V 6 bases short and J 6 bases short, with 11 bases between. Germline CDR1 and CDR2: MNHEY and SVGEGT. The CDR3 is CASSPRLAGELFF. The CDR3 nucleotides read TGTGCCAGCAGCCCGAGGTTGGCCGGGGAGCTGTTTTTT.

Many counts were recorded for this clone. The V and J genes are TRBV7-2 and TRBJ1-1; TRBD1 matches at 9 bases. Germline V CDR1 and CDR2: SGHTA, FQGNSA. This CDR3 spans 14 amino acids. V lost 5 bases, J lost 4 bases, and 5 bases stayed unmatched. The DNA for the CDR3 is TGTGCCAGCAGCGGACAGGGGCCAGGCACTGAAGCTTTCTTT. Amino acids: CASSGQGPGTEAFF. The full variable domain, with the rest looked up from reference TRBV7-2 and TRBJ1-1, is GAGVSQSPSNKVTEKGKDVELRCDPISGHTALYWYRQSLGQGLEFLIYFQGNSAPDKSGLPSDRFSAERTGGSVSTLTIQRTQQEDSAVYLCASSGQGPGTEAFFGQGTRLTVV.

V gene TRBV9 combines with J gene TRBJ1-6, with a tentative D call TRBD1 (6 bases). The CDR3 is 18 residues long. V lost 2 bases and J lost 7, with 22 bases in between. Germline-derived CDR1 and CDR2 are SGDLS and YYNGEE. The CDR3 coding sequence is TGTGCCAGCAGCGTGACAGGTTTCGGATTAACCGGAAATTCACCCCTCCACTTT. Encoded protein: CASSVTGFGLTGNSPLHF.

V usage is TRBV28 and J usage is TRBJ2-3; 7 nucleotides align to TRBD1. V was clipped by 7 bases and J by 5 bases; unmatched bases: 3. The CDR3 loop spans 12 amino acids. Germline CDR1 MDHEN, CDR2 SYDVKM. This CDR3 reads CASTGDRDTQYF. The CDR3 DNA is TGTGCCAGCACAGGGGACAGAGATACGCAGTATTTT.